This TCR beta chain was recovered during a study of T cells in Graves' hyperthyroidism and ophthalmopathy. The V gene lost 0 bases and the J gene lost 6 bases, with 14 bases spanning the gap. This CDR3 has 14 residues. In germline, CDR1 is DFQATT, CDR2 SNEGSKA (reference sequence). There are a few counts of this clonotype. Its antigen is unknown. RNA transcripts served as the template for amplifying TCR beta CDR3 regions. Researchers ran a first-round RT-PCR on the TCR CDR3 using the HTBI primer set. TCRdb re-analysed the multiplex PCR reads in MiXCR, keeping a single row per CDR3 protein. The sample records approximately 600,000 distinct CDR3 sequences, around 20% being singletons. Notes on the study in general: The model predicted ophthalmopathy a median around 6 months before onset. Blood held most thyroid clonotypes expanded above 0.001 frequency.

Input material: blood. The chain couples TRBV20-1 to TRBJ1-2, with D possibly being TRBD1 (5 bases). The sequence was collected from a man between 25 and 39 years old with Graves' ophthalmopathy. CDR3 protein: CSARDGAAEHGYTF. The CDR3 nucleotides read TGCAGTGCTAGAGATGGGGCAGCAGAGCATGGCTACACCTTC.